Listed here is a single TCR beta chain. This clone was counted once. The antigen it binds to is not known. Base qualities are not at hand, and no much larger clone is one base apart. TCRbeta CDR3 regions were amplified from genomic DNA using the immunoSEQ Assay, a bias-controlled multiplex PCR. Concerning the study's data processing: Nucleated cell counts per sample were estimated from amplification of reference gene primers within the assay. Sequence reads were collapsed and filtered to measure the absolute abundance of every unique TCRbeta CDR3 rearrangement. For each sample, productive Simpson clonality was calculated as the square root of Simpson's diversity index over productive rearrangements. TCRdb provides this immuneACCESS table in a form limited to in-frame rearrangements. Some clones are lacking; in checked studies, under half of them reflect an unresolved V gene, and why the rest are absent is not known. V and J calls plus clone size are reproduced from that table; the DNA served to infer D and trimming. In this sample the table shows nearly 40,000 clones, about four fifths of which occur a single time. About two fifths of the sample comes from the top ten.

This record comes from a study of blood T cell repertoires in COVID-19 (dated by TCRdb to the early 2020s). Regarding the complete study: Samples covering the acute and convalescent phases of COVID-19 were provided by collaborators in the United States, Italy and Spain. The repertoires were released in a freely available public database intended as a resource for research on the immune response to SARS-CoV-2. Deeply sampled blood TCRbeta repertoires from subjects exposed to, actively infected with, or recovered from COVID-19 were included in the dataset. Where HLA class I and class II types were available, the types were taken from metadata supplied by the sample provider, not from assay-based typing. Samples were obtained from the ongoing ImmuneRACE study (first 160 participants) and from approximately 1,200 subjects provided by 6 global collaborators. The prospective study material was composed of cDNA or gDNA derived from T cells, B-cell-depleted T cells, or PBMCs. A de-identified subject ID, COVID-19 status, age in years and sex were almost always included in the sample metadata. Results the study describes overall, beyond this receptor: The quantity of clinical and demographic metadata differed by source and by participant and was supplied without curation.

The trim is 1 base for V and 3 bases for J, with a gap of 7 bases between the germline ends. The germline V gene (reference sequence) gives CDR1 as LNHDA and CDR2 as SQIVND. Including the terminal cysteine and phenylalanine, the CDR3 comprises 14 residues. The entry retains the CDR3 DNA only, 42 bases that are in frame from base 1. Whole blood was collected in K2EDTA tubes by collaborating institutions according to the institutions' own protocols. For TCRbeta analysis, collaborators shipped samples in one of three forms: frozen whole blood, isolated PBMCs, or DNA extracted from either of those sample types.

Sequenced: peripheral blood. The chain couples TRBV19 to TRBJ1-5, with the D gene not clear enough to name. The receptor was derived from an older man with active or convalescent COVID-19. The DNA is TGTGCCAGTAGTATAGCTGACTTCAATCAGCCCCAGCATTTT. Its amino acids are CASSIADFNQPQHF.